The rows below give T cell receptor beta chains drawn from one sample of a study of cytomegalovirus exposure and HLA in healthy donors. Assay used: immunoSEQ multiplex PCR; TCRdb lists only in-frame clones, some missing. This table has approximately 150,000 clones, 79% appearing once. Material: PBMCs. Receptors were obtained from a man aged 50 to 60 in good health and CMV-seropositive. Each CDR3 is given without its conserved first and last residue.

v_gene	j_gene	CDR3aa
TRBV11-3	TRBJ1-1	ASSRGQMNTEAF
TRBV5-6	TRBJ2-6	ASSLDAWRGANVLT
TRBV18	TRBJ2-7	ASSPGLAGVHSHEQY
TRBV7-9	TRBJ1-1	ASSSTGTGGTEAF
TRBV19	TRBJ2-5	ASSIRLAGQETQY
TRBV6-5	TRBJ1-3	ASSRSPGAGNTIY
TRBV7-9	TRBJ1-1	ASSSPRGIVEAF
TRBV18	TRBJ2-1	ASSPLTGGSSYNEQF
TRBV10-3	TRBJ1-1	AISESPGDTEAF
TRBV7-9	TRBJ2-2	ASSSWTSGRARELF
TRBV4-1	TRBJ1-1	ASSSWRGPGTEAF
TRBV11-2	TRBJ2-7	ASSLVPFYEQY
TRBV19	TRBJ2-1	ASSIRVHKSSSYNEQF
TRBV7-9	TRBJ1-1	ASSLEQGYTEAF
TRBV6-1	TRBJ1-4	ASSEYRGSNEKLF
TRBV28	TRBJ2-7	ASSLPGVALEQY
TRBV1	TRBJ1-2	TSSQEVVDRGFLNYGYT
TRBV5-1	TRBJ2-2	ASSTTSGRFPGELF
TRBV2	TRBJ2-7	ASSEARRYEQY
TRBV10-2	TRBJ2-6	ASSELTGWGANVLT
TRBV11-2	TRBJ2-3	ASSMGGWGGRASDTQY
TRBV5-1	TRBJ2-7	ASSLDGTGEFYEQY
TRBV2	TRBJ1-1	ASRGDTHTEAF
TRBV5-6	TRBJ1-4	ASSLAGGLEVWEKLF
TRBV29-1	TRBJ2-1	SVGTGGWNEQF
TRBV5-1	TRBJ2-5	ASSLLRGFETQY
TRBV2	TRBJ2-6	ASSEVSGANVLT
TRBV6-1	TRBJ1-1	ASSGTDTEAF
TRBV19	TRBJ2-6	ASSRQGETDVLT
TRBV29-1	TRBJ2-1	SARRGTGNNEQF
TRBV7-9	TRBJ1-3	SSSLYRGQGRNTIY
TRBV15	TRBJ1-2	ATSRDLQYYGYT
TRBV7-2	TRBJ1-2	ASSMSSDRSYGYT
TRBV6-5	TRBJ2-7	ASSYSIGAGGYEQY
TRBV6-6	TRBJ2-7	ASGATGESYEQY
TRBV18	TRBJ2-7	ASSPSGTSGTYEQY
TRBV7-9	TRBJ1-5	ASSQGRDSQPQH
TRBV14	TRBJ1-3	ASSRLGGSDTIY
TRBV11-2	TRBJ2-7	ASSPRPYEQY
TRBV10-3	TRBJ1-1	AISGAPPDRDEAF
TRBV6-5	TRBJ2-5	ASSEKDNKKTQY
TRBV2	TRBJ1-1	ASSKRNRGRDTEAF
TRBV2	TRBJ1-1	ASDRRTEAF
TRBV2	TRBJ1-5	ASSEARGGRGQPQH